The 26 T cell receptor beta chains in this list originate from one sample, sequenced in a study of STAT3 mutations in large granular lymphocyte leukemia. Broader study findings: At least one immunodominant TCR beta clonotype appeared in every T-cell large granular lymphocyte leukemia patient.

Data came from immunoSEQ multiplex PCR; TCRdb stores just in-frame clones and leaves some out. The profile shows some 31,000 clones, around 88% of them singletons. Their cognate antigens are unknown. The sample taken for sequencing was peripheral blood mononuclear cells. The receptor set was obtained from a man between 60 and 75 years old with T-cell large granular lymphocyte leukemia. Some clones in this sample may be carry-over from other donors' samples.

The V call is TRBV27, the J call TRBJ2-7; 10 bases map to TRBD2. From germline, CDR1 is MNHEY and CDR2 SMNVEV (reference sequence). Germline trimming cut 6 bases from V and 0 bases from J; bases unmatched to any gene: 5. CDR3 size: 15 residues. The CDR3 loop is CASSPGLANSYEQYF. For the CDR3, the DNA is TGTGCCAGCAGCCCGGGACTAGCGAACTCCTACGAGCAGTACTTC.

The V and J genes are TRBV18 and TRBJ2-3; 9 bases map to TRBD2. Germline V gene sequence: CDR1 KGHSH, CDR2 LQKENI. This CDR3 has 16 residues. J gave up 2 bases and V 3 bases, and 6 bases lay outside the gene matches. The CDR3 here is CASSPTSGTYTDTQYF. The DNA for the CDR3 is TGTGCCAGCTCACCGACTAGCGGAACTTACACAGATACGCAGTATTTT.

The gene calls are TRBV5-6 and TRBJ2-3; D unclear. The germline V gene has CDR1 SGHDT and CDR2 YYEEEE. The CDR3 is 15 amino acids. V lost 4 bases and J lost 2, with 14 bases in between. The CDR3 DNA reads TGTGCCAGCAGCCCCCCGAGCTCAGCCACAGATACGCAGTATTTT. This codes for CASSPPSSATDTQYF.

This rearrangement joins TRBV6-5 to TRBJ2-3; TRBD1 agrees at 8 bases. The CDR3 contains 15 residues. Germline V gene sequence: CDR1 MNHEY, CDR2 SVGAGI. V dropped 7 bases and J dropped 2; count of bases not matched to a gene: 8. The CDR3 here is CASTRTGTITDTQYF. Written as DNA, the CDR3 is TGTGCCAGCACCCGGACAGGGACAATCACAGATACGCAGTATTTT.

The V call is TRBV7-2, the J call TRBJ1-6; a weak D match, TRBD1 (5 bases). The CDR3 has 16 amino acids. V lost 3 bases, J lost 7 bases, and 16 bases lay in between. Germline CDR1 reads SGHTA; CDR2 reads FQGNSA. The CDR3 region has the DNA TGTGCCAGCAGCTTGGGCGGGGCCCCGGGGAATTCACCCCTCCACTTT. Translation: CASSLGGAPGNSPLHF.

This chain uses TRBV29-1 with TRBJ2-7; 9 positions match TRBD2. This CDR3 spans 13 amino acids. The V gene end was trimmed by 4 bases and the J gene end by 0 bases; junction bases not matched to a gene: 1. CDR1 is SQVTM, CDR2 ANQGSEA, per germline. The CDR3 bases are TGCAGCGTTGGACTAGCGGCCTCCTACGAGCAGTACTTC. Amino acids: CSVGLAASYEQYF.

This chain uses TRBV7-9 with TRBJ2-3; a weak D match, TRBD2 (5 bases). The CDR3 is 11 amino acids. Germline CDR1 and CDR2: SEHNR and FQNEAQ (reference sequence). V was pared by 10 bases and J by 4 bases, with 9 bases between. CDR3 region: CATQAADTQYF. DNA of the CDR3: TGTGCCACCCAAGCGGCAGATACGCAGTATTTT.

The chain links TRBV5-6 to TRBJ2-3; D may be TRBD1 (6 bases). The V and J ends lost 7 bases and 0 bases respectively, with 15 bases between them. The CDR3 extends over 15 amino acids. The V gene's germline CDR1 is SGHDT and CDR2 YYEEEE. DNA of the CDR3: TGTGCCAGCCACTGGGGGCAGGGGAGCACAGATACGCAGTATTTT. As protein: CASHWGQGSTDTQYF.

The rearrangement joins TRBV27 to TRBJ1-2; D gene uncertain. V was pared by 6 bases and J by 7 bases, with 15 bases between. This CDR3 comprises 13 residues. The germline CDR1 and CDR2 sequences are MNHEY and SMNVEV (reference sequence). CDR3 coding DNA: TGTGCCAGCAGACCCCCCGGCGTGGGTGGCTACACCTTC. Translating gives CASRPPGVGGYTF.

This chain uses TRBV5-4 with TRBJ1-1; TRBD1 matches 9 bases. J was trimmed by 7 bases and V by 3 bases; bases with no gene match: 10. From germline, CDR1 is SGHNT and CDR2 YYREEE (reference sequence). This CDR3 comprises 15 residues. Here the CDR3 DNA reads TGTGCCAGCAGCTCTGACAGGGGGGTAAGAGTTGAAGCTTTCTTT. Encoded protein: CASSSDRGVRVEAFF.

CDR3 residues: CASSPGVIGPGQGAGANVLTF. For the CDR3, the DNA is TGTGCCAGCTCACCAGGCGTGATCGGTCCTGGACAGGGGGCCGGGGCCAACGTCCTGACTTTC. The chain carries TRBV18 and TRBJ2-6, with TRBD1 matching 11 bases. The CDR3 runs to 21 residues. The germline V gene has CDR1 KGHSH and CDR2 LQKENI. V gave up 2 bases and J gave up 4 bases; unmatched junction bases: 16. Complete variable domain (other parts from reference TRBV18 and TRBJ2-6): NAGVMQNPRHLVRRRGQEARLRCSPMKGHSHVYWYRQLPEEGLKFMVYLQKENIIDESGMPKERFSAEFPKEGPSILRIQQVVRGDSAAYFCASSPGVIGPGQGAGANVLTFGAGSRLTVL.

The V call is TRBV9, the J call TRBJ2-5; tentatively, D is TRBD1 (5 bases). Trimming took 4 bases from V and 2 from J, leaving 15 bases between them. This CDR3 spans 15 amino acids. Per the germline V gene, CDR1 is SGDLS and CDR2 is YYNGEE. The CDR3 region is CASSPSTALQETQYF. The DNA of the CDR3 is TGTGCCAGCAGCCCATCGACAGCCCTACAAGAGACCCAGTACTTC.

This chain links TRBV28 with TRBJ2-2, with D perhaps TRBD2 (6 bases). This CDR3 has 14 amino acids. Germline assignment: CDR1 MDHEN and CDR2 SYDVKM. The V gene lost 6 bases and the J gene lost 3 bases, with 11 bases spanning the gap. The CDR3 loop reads CASSLGLHTGELFF. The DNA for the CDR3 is TGTGCCAGCAGCTTGGGACTTCACACCGGGGAGCTGTTTTTT. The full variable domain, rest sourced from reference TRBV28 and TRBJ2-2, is DVKVTQSSRYLVKRTGEKVFLECVQDMDHENMFWYRQDPGLGLRLIYFSYDVKMKEKGDIPEGYSVSREKKERFSLILESASTNQTSMYLCASSLGLHTGELFFGEGSRLTVL.

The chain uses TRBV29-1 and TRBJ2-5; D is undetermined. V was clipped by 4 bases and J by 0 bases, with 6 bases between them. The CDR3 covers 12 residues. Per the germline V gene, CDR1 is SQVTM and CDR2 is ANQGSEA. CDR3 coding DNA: TGCAGCGTTGGGCAAAACCAAGAGACCCAGTACTTC. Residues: CSVGQNQETQYF.

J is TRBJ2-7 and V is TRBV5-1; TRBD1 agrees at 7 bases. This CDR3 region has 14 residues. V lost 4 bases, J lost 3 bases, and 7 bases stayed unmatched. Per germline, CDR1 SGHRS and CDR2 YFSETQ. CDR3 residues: CASSRDRVVYEQYF. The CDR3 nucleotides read TGCGCCAGCAGCCGTGACAGGGTCGTCTACGAGCAGTACTTC.

Written as DNA, the CDR3 is TGTGCCAGCGATGAAACAGGGGGCCGTAACTATGGCTACACCTTC. Residues: CASDETGGRNYGYTF. The genes are TRBV7-9 and TRBJ1-2; TRBD1 matches 9 bases. The V gene's germline CDR1 is SEHNR and CDR2 FQNEAQ (reference sequence). V shed 8 bases, J shed 1 base, and the junction held 8 bases outside the gene matches. CDR3 length: 15 amino acids.

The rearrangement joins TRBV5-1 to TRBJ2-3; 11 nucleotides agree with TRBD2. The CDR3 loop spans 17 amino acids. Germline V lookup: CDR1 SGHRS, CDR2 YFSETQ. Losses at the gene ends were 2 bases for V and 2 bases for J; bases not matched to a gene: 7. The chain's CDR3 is CASSLSGTSGYTDTQYF. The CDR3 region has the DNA TGCGCCAGCAGCTTATCCGGGACTAGCGGCTACACAGATACGCAGTATTTT.

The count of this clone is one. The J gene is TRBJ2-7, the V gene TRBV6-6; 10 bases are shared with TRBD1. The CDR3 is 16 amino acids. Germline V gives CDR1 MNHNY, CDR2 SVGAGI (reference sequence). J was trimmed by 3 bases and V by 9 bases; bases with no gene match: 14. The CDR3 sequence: CASSRSRDRGIYEQYF. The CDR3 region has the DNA TGTGCCAGTAGCCGTTCCCGGGACAGGGGTATCTACGAGCAGTACTTC.

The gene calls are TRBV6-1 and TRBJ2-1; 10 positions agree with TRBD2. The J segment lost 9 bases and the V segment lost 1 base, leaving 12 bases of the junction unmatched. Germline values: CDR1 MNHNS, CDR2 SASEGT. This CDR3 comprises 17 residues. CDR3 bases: TGTGCCAGCAGTGAAGTAGTCGGGACTAGCGAGGGGGGTGAGCAGTTCTTC. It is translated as CASSEVVGTSEGGEQFF.

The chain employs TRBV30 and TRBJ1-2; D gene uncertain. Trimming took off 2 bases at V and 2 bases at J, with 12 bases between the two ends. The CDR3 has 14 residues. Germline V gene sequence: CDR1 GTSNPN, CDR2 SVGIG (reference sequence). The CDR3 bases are TGTGCCTGGAGTTTGGGGAGGGCGAACTATGGCTACACCTTC. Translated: CAWSLGRANYGYTF.

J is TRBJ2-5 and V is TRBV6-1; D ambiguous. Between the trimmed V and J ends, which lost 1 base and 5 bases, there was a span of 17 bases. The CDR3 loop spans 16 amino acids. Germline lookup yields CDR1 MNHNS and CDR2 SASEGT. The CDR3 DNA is TGTGCCAGCAGTGAAGGAGCGTATCGGGTGGGGGAGACCCAGTACTTC. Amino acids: CASSEGAYRVGETQYF.

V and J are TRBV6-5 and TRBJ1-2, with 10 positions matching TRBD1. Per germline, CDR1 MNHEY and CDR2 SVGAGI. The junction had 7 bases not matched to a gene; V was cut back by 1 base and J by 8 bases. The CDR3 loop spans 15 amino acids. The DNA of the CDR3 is TGTGCCAGCAGTTACTATGGGACAGGGGATGTCGGCTACACCTTC. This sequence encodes CASSYYGTGDVGYTF.

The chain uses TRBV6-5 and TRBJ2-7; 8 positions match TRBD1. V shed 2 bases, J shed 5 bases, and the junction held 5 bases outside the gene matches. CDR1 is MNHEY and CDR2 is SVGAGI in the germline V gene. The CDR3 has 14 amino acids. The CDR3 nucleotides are TGTGCCAGCAGTTACGACCCGACAGGGGACGAGCAGTACTTC. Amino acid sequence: CASSYDPTGDEQYF.

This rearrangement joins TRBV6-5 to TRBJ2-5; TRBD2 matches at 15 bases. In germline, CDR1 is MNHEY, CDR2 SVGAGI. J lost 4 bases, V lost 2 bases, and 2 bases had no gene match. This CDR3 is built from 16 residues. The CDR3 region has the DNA TGTGCCAGCAGTTACCCGGGACTAGCGGGAGGAGAGACCCAGTACTTC. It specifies CASSYPGLAGGETQYF.

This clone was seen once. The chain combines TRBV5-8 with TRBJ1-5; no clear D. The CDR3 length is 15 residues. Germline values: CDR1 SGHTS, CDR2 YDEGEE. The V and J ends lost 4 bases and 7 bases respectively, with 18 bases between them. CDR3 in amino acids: CASSPRHGGIQPQHF. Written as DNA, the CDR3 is TGTGCCAGCAGCCCTCGTCACGGCGGGATCCAGCCCCAGCATTTT.

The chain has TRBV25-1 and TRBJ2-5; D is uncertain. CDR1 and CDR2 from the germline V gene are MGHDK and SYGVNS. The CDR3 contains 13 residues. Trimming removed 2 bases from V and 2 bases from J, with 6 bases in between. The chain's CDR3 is CASSERVQETQYF. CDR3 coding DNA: TGTGCCAGCAGTGAAAGGGTTCAAGAGACCCAGTACTTC.